This T cell receptor (beta chain) was sequenced during a study of blood T cell repertoires in COVID-19. The overall study: PBMCs, B-cell-depleted T cells, or T cells were the source of the cDNA or gDNA that made up the material.

The table lists this clone with a count of one. Produced via immunoSEQ multiplex PCR; TCRdb's table is partial and in-frame only. The sample shows approximately 110,000 clones, 80% to 85% of them seen only once. The sequenced material came from peripheral blood. The receptor was derived from a woman aged 80 or over with acute or convalescent COVID-19.

The CDR3 loop is CASRAAGGRETQYF. In nucleotides, the CDR3 is TGTGCCAGCAGAGCGGCGGGCGGACGAGAGACCCAGTACTTC. The chain joins TRBV6-5 to TRBJ2-5; D is possibly TRBD2 (5 bases). V lost 6 bases to trimming and J lost 4 bases, with 15 bases between them. The CDR3 contains 14 residues. The V gene's germline CDR1 is MNHEY and CDR2 SVGAGI.